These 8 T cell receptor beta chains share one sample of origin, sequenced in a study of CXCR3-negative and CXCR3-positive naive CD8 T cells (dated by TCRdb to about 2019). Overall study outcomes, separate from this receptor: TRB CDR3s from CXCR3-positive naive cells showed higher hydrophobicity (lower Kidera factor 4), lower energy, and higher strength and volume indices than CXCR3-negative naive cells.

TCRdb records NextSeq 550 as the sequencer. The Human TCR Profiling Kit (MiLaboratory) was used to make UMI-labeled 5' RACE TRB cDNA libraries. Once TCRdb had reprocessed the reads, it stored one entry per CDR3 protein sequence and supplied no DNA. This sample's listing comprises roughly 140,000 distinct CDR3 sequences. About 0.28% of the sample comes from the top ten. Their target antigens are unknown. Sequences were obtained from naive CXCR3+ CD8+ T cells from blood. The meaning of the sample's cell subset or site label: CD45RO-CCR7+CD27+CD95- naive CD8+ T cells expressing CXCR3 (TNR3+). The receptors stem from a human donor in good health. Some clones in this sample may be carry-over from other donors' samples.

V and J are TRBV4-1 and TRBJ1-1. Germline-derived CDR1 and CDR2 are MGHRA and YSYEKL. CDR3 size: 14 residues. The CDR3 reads CASSPFGGDTEAFF.

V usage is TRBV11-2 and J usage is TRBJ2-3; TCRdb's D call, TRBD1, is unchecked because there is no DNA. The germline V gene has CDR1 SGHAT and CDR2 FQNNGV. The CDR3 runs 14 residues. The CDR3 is CASSLGDREDTQYF.

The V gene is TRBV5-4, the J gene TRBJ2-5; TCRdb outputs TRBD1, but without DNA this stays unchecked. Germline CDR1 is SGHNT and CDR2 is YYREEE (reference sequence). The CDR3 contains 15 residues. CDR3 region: CASSDGTGGEETQYF.

CDR3 in amino acids: CASSGVVRGTGDEQFF. The gene calls are TRBV9 and TRBJ2-1; the D call of TRBD1 rests on TCRdb alone, since no DNA is present to check it. CDR1 is SGDLS and CDR2 is YYNGEE in the germline V gene. The CDR3 is 16 amino acids.

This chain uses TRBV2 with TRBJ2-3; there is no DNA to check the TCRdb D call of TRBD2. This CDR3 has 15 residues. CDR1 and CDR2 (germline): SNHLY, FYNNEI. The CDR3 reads CASKRGGGRADTQYF.

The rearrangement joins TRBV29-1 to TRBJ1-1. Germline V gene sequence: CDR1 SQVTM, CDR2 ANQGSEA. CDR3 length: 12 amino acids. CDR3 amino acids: CSVESVGTEAFF.

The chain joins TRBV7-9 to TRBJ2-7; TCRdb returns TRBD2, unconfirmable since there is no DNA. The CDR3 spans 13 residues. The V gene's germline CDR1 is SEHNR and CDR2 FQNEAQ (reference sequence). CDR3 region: CASFRLAGDEQYF.

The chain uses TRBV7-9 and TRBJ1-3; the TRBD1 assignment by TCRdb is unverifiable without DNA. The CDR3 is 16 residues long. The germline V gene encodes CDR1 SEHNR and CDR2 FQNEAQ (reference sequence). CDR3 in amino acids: CASSLLTSGTGNTIYF.